The TCR beta chain under discussion was sequenced for a study of shared clonotypes between healthy human individuals. Study-level background: The study used three CD4 naive, three CD4 memory, two CD8 naive and one CD8 memory plate per donor.

Study observations and caveats: Relative to memory subsets, naive subsets generally showed larger estimated richness.

As regards this clone: Its specificity is unknown.

The CDR3 totals 15 residues. Looked up from germline, CDR1 is MNHNS and CDR2 is SASEGT. The V and J ends lost 6 bases and 4 bases, in that order; junction bases with no gene match: 6. This was a deep-level run. Generated by immunoSEQ multiplex PCR, the TCRdb table keeps only in-frame clones and is missing some. The profile shows 180,000 or so clones, around 93% of them singletons. The J gene is TRBJ2-1, the V gene TRBV6-1; the match to TRBD2 covers 10 bases. Sequenced: naive CD4+ T cells sorted from blood. Subset denoted: CD45RA+ positively selected. This sequence was found in a woman in her 30s in good health. CDR3 DNA sequence: TGTGCCAGCAGGGGAGAGCGGGAGGGTTACAATGAGCAGTTCTTC. Translation: CASRGEREGYNEQFF.